The clone carrying this T cell receptor beta chain appeared a single time. TCRdb keeps only in-frame clones here, not all; method: immunoSEQ multiplex PCR. The sample comprises a few million clones, approximately 94% of which are singletons, and 0.13% to 0.15% rests with the top ten. These data originate in a study of shared clonotypes between healthy human individuals. Trimming stripped 4 bases from V and 0 bases from J, with 13 bases between. The CDR3 consists of 17 residues. The germline CDR1 and CDR2 sequences are SGHDN and FVKESK. The sequencing input was naive CD4+ T cells sorted from blood. Subset of the sample: CD45RA+ positively selected. The receptor was isolated from a man younger than 35 in good health. The chain uses TRBV14 and TRBJ1-6, with TRBD1 as a possible D gene (5 bases). The CDR3 nucleotides read TGTGCCAGCAGCCTTAGGACACCGAGCTCCTATAATTCACCCCTCCACTTT. It encodes CASSLRTPSSYNSPLHF.